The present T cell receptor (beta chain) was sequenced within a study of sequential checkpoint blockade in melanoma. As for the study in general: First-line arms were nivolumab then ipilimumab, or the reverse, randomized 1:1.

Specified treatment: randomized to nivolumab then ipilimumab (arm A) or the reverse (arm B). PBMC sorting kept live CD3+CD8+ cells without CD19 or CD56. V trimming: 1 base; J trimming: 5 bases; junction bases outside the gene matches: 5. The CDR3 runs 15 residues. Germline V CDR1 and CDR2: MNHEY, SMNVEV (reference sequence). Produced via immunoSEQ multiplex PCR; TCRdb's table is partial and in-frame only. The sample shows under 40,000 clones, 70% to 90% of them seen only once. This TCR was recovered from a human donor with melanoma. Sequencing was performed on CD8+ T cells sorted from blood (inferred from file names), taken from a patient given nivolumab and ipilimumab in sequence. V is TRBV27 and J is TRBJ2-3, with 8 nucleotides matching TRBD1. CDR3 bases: TGTGCCAGCAGTTTATTAGCACAGGGGGTAGATACGCAGTATTTT. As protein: CASSLLAQGVDTQYF.